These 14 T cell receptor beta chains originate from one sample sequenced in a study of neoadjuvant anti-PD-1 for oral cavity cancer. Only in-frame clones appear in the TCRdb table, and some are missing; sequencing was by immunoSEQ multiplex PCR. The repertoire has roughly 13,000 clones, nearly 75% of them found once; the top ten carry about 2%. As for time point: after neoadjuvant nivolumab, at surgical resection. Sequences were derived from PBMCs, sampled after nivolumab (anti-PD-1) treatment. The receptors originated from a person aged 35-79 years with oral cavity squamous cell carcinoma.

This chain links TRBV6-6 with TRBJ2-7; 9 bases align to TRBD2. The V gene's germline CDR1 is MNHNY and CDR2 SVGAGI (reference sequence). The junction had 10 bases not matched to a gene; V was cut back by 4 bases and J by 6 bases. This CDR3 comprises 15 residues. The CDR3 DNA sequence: TGTGCCAGCAGTTTGGGGGCTAGCGGGAAAGGCGAGCAGTACTTC. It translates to CASSLGASGKGEQYF.

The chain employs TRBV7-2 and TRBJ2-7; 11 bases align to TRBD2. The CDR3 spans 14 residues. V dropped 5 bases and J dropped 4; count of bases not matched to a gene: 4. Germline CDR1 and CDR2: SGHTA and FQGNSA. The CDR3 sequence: CASSRPSGRYEQYF. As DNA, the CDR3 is TGTGCCAGCAGCCGGCCTAGCGGGAGGTACGAGCAGTACTTC.

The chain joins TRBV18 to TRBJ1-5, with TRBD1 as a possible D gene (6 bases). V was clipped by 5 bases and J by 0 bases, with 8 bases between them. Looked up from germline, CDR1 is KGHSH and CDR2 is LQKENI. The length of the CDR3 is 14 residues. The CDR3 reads CASSGTSSNQPQHF. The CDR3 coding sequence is TGTGCCAGCTCAGGGACAAGTAGCAATCAGCCCCAGCATTTT.

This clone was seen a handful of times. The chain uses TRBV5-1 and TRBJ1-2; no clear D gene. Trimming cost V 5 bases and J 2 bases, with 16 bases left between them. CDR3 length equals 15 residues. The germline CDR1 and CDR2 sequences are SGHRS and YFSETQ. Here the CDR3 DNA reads TGCGCCAGCAGTGTGTCCGGGAGCTCAAACTATGGCTACACCTTC. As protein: CASSVSGSSNYGYTF.

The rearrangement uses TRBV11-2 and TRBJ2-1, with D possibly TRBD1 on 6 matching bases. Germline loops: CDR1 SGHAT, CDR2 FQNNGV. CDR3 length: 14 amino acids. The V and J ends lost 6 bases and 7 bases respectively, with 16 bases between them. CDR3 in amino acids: CASSSIQGWNEQFF. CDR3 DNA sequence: TGTGCCAGCAGTTCAATCCAGGGGTGGAATGAGCAGTTCTTC.

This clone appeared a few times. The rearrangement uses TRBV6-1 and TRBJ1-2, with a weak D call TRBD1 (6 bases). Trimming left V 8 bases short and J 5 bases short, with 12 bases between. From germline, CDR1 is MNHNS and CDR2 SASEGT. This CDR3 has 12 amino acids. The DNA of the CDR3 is TGTGCCAGCTCTTCAGGACAGTATGGCTACACCTTC. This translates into CASSSGQYGYTF.

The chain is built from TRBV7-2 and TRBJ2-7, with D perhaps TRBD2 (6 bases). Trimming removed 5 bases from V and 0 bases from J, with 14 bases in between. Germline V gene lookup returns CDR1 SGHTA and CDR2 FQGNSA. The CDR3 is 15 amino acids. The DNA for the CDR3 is TGTGCCAGCAGCCGGAGCGGGTATAGCTCCTACGAGCAGTACTTC. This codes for CASSRSGYSSYEQYF.

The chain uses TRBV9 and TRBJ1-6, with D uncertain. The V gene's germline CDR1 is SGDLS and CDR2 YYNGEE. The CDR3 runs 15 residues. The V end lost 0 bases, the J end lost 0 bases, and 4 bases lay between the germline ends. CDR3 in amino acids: CASSVGSSYNSPLHF. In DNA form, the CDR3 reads TGTGCCAGCAGCGTAGGTAGCTCCTATAATTCACCCCTCCACTTT.

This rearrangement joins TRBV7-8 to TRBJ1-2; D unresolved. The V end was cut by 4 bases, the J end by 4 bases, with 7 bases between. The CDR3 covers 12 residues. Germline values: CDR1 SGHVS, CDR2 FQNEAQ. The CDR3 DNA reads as TGTGCCAGCAGCTCCAGCGGCTATGGCTACACCTTC. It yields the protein CASSSSGYGYTF. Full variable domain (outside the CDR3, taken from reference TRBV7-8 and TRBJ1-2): GAGVSQSPRYKVAKRGQDVALRCDPISGHVSLFWYQQALGQGPEFLTYFQNEAQLDKSGLPSDRFFAERPEGSVSTLKIQRTQQEDSAVYLCASSSSGYGYTFGSGTRLTVV.

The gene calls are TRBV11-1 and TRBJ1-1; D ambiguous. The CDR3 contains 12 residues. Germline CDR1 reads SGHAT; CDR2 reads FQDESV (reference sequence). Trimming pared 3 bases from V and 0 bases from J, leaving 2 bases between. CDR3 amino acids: CASSLMNTEAFF. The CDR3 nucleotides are TGTGCCAGCAGCTTGATGAACACTGAAGCTTTCTTT.

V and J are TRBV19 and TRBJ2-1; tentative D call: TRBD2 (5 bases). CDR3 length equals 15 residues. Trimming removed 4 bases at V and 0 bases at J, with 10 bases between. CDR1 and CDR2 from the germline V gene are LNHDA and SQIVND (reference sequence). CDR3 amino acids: CASSTDYSSYNEQFF. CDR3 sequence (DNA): TGTGCCAGTAGTACCGACTACAGCTCCTACAATGAGCAGTTCTTC.

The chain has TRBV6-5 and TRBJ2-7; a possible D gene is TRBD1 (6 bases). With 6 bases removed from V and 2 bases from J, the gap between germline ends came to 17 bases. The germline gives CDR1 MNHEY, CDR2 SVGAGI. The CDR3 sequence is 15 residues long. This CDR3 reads CASRPFTGTAYEQYF. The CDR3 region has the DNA TGTGCCAGCAGACCGTTTACAGGGACGGCCTACGAGCAGTACTTC.

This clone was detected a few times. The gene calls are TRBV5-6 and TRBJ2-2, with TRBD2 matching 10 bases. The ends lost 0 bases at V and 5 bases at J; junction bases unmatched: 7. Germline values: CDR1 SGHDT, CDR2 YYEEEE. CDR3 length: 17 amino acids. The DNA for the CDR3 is TGTGCCAGCAGCTTGGAAAGGCTAGCGGGGGAAACCGGGGAGCTGTTTTTT. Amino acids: CASSLERLAGETGELFF.

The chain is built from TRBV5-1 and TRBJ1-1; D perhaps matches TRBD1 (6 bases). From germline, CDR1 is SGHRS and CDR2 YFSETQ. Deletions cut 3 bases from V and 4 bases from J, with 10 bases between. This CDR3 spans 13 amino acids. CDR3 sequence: CASSSQGSTEAFF. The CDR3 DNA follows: TGCGCCAGCAGCTCACAGGGAAGCACTGAAGCTTTCTTT.